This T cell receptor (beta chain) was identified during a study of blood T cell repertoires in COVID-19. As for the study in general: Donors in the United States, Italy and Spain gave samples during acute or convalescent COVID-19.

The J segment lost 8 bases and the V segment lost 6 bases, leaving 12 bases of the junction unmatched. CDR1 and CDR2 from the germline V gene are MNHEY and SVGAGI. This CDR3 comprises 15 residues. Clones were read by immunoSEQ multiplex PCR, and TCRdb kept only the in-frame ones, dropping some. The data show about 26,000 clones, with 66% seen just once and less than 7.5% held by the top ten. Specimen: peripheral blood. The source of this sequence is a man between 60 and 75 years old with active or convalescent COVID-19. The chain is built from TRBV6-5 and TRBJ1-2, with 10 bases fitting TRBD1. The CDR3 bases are TGTGCCAGCAGGCCCCGGGACAGGGGCCCTTTGGGCTACACCTTC. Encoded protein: CASRPRDRGPLGYTF.